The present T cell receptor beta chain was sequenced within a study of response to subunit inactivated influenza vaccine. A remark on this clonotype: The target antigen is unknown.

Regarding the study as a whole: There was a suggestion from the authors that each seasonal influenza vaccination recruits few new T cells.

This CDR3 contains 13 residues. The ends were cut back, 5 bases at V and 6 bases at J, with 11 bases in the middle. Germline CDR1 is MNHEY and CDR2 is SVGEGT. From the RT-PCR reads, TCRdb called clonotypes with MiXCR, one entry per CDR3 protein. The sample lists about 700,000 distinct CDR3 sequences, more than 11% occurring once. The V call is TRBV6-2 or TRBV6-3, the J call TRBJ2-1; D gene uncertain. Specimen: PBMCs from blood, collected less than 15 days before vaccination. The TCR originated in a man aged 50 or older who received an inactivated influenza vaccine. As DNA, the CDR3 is TGTGCCAGCAGTACGGGTCCTCTCAATGAGCAGTTCTTC. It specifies CASSTGPLNEQFF.